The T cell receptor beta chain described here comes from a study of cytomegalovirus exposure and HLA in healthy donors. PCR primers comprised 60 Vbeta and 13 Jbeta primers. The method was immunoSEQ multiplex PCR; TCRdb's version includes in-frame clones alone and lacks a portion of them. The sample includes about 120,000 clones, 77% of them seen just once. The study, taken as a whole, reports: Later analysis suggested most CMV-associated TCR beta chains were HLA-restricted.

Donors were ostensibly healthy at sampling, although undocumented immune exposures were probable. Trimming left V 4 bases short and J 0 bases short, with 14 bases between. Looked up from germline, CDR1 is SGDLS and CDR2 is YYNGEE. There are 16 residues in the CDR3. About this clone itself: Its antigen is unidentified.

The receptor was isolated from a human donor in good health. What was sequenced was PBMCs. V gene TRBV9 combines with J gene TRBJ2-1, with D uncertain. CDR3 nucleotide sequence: TGTGCCAGCAGCCCCCCCCGGGTACACTCCTACAATGAGCAGTTCTTC. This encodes CASSPPRVHSYNEQFF.